The 5 T cell receptor beta chains given below trace back to one sample, sequenced in a study of a mutant IDH1 vaccine in newly diagnosed glioma. Noted time point: week 11, during vaccination. The study gave 300 ug of mutant IDH1 20-mer peptide per vaccine dose, with topical imiquimod. Antigen specificity for these receptors is unknown. Clones were sequenced by immunoSEQ multiplex PCR, and TCRdb holds only the in-frame ones, with some missing. The sample has fewer than 150,000 clones, roughly 90% seen once; the top ten hold more than 0.55%. This sample comprised PBMCs, obtained from a glioma patient whose treatment included an IDH1 peptide vaccine. The receptors stem from a woman between 45 and 65 years old with glioma.

V and J are TRBV5-1 and TRBJ1-1; a weak D match, TRBD1 (6 bases). This CDR3 contains 15 residues. V lost 1 base and J lost 1, with 11 bases in between. The V gene's germline CDR1 is SGHRS and CDR2 YFSETQ. The CDR3 coding sequence is TGCGCCAGCAGCTTGAACGCAGGGGCGAACACTGAAGCTTTCTTT. Its translation is CASSLNAGANTEAFF.

This rearrangement joins TRBV29-1 to TRBJ1-1; D gene ambiguous. CDR1 and CDR2 (germline): SQVTM, ANQGSEA. The CDR3 loop spans 13 amino acids. Trimming removed 6 bases from V and 0 bases from J, with 11 bases in between. This CDR3 reads CSVTSLMNTEAFF. CDR3 coding DNA: TGCAGCGTGACATCCCTCATGAACACTGAAGCTTTCTTT. The whole variable domain, filled in from reference TRBV29-1 and TRBJ1-1, reads SAVISQKPSRDICQRGTSLTIQCQVDSQVTMMFWYRQQPGQSLTLIATANQGSEATYESGFVIDKFPISRPNLTFSTLTVSNMSPEDSSIYLCSVTSLMNTEAFFGQGTRLTVV.

The V and J genes are TRBV30 and TRBJ1-5; TRBD1 aligns across 9 bases. V lost 1 base to trimming and J lost 1 base; unmatched junction nucleotides: 2. CDR1 GTSNPN and CDR2 SVGIG come from the germline V gene (reference sequence). The CDR3 covers 15 residues. The CDR3, as DNA: TGTGCCTGGAGTGCCGGGACAGGGAGCAATCAGCCCCAGCATTTT. This encodes CAWSAGTGSNQPQHF.

As for this clone: The same CDR3 is also encoded by other DNA sequences in this sample. The V and J genes are TRBV29-1 and TRBJ2-7, with TRBD1 matching 10 bases. This CDR3 region has 13 residues. Germline CDR1 and CDR2: SQVTM and ANQGSEA. The V and J ends lost 6 bases and 1 base, in that order; junction bases with no gene match: 3. CDR3 in amino acids: CSVRDRGSYEQYF. In nucleotides, the CDR3 is TGCAGCGTCCGGGACAGGGGATCCTACGAGCAGTACTTC.

This clone was picked up one time. This chain connects TRBV5-1 to TRBJ2-7, with D perhaps matching TRBD2 (5 bases). The germline V and J ends were trimmed by 1 base and 6 bases, with 17 bases remaining between them. From germline, CDR1 is SGHRS and CDR2 YFSETQ. This CDR3 has 15 residues. This CDR3 reads CASSLIGSPSGEQYF. For the CDR3, the DNA is TGCGCCAGCAGCTTGATAGGGAGTCCGTCGGGCGAGCAGTACTTC.